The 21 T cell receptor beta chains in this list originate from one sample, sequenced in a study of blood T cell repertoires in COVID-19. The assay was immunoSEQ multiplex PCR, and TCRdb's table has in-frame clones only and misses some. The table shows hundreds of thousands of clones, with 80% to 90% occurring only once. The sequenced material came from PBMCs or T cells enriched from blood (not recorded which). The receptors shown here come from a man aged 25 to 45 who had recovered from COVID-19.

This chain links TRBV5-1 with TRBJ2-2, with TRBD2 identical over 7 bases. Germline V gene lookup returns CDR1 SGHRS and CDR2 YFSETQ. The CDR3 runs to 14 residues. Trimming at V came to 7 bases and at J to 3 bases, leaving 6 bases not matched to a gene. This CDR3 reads CASGTTPYTGELFF. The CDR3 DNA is TGCGCCAGCGGGACTACACCGTACACCGGGGAGCTGTTTTTT.

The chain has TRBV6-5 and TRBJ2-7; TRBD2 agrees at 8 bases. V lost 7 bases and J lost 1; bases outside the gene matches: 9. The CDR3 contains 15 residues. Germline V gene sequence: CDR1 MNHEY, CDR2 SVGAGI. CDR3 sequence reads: CASKGAGVGSYEQYF. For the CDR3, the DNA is TGTGCCAGCAAAGGAGCGGGAGTTGGGTCCTACGAGCAGTACTTC.

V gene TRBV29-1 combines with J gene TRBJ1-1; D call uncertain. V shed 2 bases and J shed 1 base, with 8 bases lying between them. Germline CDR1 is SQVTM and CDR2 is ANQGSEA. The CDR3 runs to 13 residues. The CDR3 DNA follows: TGCAGCGTTGAAAAGGACTGGAACACTGAAGCTTTCTTT. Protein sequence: CSVEKDWNTEAFF.

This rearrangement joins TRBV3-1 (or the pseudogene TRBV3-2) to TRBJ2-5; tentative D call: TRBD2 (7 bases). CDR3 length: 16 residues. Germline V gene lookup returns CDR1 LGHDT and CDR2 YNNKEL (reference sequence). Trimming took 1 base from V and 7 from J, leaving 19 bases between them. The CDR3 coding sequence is TGTGCCAGCAGCCAAGCTTTGGGGGGGCTAGTCGGGACCCAGTACTTC. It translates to CASSQALGGLVGTQYF.

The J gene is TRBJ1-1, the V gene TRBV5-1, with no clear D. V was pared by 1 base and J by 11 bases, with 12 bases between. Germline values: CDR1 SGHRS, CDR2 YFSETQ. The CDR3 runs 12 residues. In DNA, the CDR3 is TGCGCCAGCAGCTTGTCCGTCGGAGTTGCTTTCTTT. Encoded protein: CASSLSVGVAFF.

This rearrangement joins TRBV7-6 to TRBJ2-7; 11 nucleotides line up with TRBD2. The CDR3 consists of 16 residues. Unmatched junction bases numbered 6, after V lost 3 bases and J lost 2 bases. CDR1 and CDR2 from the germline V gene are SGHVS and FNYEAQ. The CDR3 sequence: CASSLSSGRRAYEQYF. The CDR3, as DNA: TGTGCCAGCAGCTTGTCTAGCGGGAGGAGGGCCTACGAGCAGTACTTC. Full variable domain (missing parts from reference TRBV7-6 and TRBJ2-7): GAGVSQSPRYKVTKRGQDVALRCDPISGHVSLYWYRQALGQGPEFLTYFNYEAQQDKSGLPNDRFSAERPEGSISTLTIQRTEQRDSAMYRCASSLSSGRRAYEQYFGPGTRLTVT.

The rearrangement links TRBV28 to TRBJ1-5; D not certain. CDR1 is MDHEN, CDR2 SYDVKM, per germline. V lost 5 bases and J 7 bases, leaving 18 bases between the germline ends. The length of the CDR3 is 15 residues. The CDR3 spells CASSKTGSGWQPQHF. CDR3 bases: TGTGCCAGCAGTAAGACGGGTTCCGGTTGGCAGCCCCAGCATTTT.

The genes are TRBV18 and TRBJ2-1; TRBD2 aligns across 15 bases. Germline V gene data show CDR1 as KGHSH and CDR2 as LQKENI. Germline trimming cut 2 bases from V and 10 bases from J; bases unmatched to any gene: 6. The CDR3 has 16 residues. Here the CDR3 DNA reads TGTGCCAGCTCACCAGGGTCCGGGACTAGCGGGGGGGAGCAGTTCTTC. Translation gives CASSPGSGTSGGEQFF.

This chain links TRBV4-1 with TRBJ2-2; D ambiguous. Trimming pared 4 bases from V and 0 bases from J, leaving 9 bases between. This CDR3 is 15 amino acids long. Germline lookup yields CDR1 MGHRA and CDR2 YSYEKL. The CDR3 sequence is CASSLEITNTGELFF. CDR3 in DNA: TGCGCCAGCAGCCTAGAAATAACGAACACCGGGGAGCTGTTTTTT.

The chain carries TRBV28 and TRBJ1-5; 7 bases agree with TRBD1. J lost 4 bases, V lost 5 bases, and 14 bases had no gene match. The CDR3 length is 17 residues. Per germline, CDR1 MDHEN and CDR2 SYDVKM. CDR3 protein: CASSLYPMSQGNQPQHF. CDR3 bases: TGTGCCAGCAGTCTTTACCCGATGTCACAGGGGAATCAGCCCCAGCATTTT.

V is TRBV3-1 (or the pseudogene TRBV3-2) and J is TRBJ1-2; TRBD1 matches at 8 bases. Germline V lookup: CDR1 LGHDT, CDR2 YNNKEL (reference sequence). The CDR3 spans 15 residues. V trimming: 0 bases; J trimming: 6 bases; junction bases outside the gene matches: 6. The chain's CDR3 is CASSQDRATGDGYTF. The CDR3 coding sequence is TGTGCCAGCAGCCAAGATCGGGCGACAGGGGATGGCTACACCTTC.

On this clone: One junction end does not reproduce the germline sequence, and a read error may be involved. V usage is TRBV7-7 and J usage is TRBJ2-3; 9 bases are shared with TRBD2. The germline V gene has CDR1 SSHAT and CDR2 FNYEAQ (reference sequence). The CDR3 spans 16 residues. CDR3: CASSLAPGLATDTQYF. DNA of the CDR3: TGTGCTAGCAGCCTCGCTCCGGGACTAGCTACAGATACGCAGTATTTT.

CDR3 in DNA: TGTGCCAGCTCACCACGTGGCGGGAACACTGAAGCTTTCTTT. It encodes CASSPRGGNTEAFF. This chain links TRBV18 with TRBJ1-1, with D unresolved. Trimming took 1 base from V and 1 from J, leaving 7 bases between them. The CDR3 totals 14 residues. The germline V gene has CDR1 KGHSH and CDR2 LQKENI.

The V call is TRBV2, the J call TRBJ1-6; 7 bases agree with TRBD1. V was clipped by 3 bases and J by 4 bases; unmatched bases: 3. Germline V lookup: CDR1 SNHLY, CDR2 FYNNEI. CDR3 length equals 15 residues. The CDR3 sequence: CASSDGTEYNSPLHF. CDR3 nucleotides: TGTGCCAGCAGTGACGGGACAGAATATAATTCACCCCTCCACTTT.

The CDR3 region is CASSEQGSYGYTF. The CDR3 nucleotides read TGTGCCAGCAGTGAACAGGGATCCTATGGCTACACCTTC. The chain carries TRBV6-4 and TRBJ1-2; a weak D match, TRBD1 (6 bases). The germline CDR1 and CDR2 sequences are MRHNA and SNTAGT. Trimming took off 3 bases at V and 4 bases at J, with 9 bases between the two ends. The CDR3 is 13 residues long.

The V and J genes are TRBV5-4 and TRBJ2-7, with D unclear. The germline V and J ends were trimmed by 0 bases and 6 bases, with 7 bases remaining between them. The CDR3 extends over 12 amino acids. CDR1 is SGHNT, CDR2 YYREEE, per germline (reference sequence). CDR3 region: CASSLGGPEQYF. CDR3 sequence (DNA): TGTGCCAGCAGCTTGGGCGGCCCCGAGCAGTACTTC.

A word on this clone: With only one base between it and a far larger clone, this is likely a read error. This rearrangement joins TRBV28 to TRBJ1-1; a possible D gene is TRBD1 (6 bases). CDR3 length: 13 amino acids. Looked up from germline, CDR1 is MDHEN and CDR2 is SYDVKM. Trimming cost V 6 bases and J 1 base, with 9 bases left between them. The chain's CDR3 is CASRQQGNTEAFF. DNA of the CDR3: TGTGCCAGCAGACAACAGGGGAACACTGAAGCTTTCTTT.

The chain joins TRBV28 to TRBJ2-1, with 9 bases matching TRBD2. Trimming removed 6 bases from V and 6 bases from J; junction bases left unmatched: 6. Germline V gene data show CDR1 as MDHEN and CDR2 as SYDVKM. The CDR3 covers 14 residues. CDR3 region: CASSLAGPFNEQFF. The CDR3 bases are TGTGCCAGCAGCCTAGCGGGACCCTTCAATGAGCAGTTCTTC.

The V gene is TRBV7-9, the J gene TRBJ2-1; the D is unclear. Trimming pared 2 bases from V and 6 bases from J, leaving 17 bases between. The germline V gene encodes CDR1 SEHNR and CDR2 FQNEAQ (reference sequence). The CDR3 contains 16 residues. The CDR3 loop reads CASSLPSGLLGNEQFF. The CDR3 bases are TGTGCCAGCAGCTTACCTTCTGGTTTACTCGGCAATGAGCAGTTCTTC.

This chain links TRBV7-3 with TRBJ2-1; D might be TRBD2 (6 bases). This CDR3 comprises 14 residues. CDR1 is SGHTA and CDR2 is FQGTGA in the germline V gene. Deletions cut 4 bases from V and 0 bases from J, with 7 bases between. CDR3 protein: CASSSGSSYNEQFF. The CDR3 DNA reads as TGTGCCAGCAGCTCCGGGAGCTCCTACAATGAGCAGTTCTTC.

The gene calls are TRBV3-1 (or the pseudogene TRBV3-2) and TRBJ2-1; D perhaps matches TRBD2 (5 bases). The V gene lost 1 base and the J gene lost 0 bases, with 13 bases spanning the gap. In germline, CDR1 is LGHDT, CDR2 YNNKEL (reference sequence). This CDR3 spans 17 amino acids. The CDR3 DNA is TGTGCCAGCAGCCAAGGCCTTAGCGTTCACTCCTACAATGAGCAGTTCTTC. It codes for CASSQGLSVHSYNEQFF.